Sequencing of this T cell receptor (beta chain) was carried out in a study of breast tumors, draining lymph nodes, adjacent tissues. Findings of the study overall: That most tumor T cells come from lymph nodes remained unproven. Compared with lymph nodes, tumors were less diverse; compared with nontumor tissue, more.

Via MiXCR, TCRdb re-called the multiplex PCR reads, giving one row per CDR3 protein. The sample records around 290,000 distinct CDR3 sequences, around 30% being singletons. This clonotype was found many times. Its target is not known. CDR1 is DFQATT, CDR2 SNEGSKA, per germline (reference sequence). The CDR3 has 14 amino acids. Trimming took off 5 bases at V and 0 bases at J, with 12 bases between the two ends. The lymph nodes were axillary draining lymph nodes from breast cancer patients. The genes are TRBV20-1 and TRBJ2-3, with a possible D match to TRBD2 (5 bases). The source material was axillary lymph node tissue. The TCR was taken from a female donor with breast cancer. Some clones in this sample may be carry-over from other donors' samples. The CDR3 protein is CSADVATSTDTQYF. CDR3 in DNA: TGCAGTGCTGACGTAGCGACTAGCACAGATACGCAGTATTTT.